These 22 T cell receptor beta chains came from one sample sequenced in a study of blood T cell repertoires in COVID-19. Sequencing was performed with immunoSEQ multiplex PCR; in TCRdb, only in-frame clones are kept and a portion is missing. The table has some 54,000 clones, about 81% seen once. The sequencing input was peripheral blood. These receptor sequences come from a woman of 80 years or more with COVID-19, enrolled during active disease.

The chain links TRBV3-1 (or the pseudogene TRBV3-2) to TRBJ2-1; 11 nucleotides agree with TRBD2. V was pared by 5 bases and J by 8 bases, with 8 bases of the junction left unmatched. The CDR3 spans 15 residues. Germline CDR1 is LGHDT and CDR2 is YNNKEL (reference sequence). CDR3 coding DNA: TGTGCCAGCAGCTCCACTAGCGGGAGATTGGATGAGCAGTTCTTC. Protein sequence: CASSSTSGRLDEQFF.

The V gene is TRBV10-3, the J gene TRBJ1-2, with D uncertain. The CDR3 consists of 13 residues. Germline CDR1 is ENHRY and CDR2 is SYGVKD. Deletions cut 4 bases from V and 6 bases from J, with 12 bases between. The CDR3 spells CAISGGGLDGYTF. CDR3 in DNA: TGTGCCATCAGTGGCGGTGGGTTGGATGGCTACACCTTC.

The CDR3, as DNA: TGTGCCAGCAGCACAGGACAGGGGAGGACTGAAGCTTTCTTT. Its protein is CASSTGQGRTEAFF. This chain links TRBV7-9 with TRBJ1-1, with TRBD1 matching 9 bases. The ends lost 5 bases at V and 5 bases at J; junction bases unmatched: 6. The CDR3 runs 14 residues. Germline V gene sequence: CDR1 SEHNR, CDR2 FQNEAQ (reference sequence).

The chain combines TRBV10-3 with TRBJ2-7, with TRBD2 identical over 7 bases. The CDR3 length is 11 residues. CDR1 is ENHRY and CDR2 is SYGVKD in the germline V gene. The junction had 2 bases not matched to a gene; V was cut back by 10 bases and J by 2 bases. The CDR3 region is CASGLAYEQYF. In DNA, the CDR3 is TGTGCCAGTGGACTAGCCTACGAGCAGTACTTC.

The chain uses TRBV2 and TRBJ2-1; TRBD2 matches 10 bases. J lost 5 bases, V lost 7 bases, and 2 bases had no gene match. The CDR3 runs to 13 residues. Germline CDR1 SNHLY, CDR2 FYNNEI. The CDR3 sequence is CASKLAGNNEQFF. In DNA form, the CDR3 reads TGTGCCAGCAAACTAGCGGGGAACAATGAGCAGTTCTTC.

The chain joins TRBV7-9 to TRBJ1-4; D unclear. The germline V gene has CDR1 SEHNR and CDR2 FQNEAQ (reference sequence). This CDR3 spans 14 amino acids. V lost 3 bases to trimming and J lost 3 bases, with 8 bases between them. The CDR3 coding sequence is TGTGCCAGCAGCTTTGGTACGGCTAATGAAAAACTGTTTTTT. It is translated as CASSFGTANEKLFF.

The CDR3 DNA reads as TGCGCCAGCAGCCTCACAGGTGCCTCTGAAGCTTTCTTT. As protein: CASSLTGASEAFF. The chain carries TRBV4-1 and TRBJ1-1; the D gene is possibly TRBD1 (5 bases). Germline V gives CDR1 MGHRA, CDR2 YSYEKL. CDR3 size: 13 residues. V was pared by 4 bases and J by 6 bases, with 12 bases between.

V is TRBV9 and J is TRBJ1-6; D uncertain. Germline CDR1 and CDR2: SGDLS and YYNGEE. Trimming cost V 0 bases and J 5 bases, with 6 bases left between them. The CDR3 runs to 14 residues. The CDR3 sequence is CASSVGGDNSPLHF. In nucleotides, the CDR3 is TGTGCCAGCAGCGTAGGCGGAGATAATTCACCCCTCCACTTT.

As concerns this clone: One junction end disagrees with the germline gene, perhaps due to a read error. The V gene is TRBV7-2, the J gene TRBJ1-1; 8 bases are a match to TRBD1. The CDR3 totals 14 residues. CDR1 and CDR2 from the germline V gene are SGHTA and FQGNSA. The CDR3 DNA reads TGTGCCAGCAGCTACCGGACAGGGAACGCTGAAGCTTTCTTT. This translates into CASSYRTGNAEAFF.

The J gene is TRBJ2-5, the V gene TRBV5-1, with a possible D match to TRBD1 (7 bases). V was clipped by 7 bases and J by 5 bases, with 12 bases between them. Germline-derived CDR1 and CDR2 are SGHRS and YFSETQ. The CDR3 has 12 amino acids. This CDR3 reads CASGGGGETQYF. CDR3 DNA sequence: TGCGCCAGCGGAGGGGGCGGGGAGACCCAGTACTTC. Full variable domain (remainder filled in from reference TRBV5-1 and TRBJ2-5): KAGVTQTPRYLIKTRGQQVTLSCSPISGHRSVSWYQQTPGQGLQFLFEYFSETQRNKGNFPGRFSGRQFSNSRSEMNVSTLELGDSALYLCASGGGGETQYFGPGTRLLVL.

CDR3 residues: CASSQEGVPEAKNIQYF. The CDR3, as DNA: TGTGCCAGCAGCCAAGAGGGCGTCCCAGAGGCCAAAAACATTCAGTACTTC. This rearrangement joins TRBV14 to TRBJ2-4; D unclear. CDR1 and CDR2 (germline): SGHDN, FVKESK. The CDR3 has 17 amino acids. Trimming took off 0 bases at V and 1 base at J, with 13 bases between the two ends.

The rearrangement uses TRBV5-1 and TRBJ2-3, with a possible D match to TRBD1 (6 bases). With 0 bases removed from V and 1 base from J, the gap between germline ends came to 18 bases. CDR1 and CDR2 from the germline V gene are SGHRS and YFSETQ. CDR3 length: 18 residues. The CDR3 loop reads CASSLVPPQGSGTDTQYF. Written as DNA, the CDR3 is TGCGCCAGCAGCTTGGTGCCACCTCAGGGGAGTGGCACAGATACGCAGTATTTT.

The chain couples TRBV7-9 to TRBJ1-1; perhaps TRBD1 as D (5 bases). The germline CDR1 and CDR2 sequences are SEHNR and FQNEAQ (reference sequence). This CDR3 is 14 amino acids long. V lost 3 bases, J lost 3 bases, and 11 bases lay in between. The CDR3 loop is CASSFAPGHTEAFF. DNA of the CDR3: TGTGCCAGCAGCTTCGCGCCAGGGCACACTGAAGCTTTCTTT. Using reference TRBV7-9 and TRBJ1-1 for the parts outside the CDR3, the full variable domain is DTGVSQNPRHKITKRGQNVTFRCDPISEHNRLYWYRQTLGQGPEFLTYFQNEAQLEKSRLLSDRFSAERPKGSFSTLEIQRTEQGDSAMYLCASSFAPGHTEAFFGQGTRLTVV.

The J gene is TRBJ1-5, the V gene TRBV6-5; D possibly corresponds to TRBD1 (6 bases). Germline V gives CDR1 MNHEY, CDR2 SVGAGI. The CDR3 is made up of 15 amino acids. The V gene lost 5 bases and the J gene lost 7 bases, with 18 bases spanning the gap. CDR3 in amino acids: CASSPGTTPRQPQHF. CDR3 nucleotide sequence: TGTGCCAGCAGTCCCGGGACAACTCCCCGCCAGCCCCAGCATTTT.

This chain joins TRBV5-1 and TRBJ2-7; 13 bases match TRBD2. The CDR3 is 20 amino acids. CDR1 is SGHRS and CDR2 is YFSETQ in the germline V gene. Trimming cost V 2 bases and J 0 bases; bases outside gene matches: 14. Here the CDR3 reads CASSFMGGTSGASSSYEQYF. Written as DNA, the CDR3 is TGCGCCAGCAGCTTTATGGGTGGGACTAGCGGGGCCAGCAGCTCCTACGAGCAGTACTTC. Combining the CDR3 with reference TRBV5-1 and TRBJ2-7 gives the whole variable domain KAGVTQTPRYLIKTRGQQVTLSCSPISGHRSVSWYQQTPGQGLQFLFEYFSETQRNKGNFPGRFSGRQFSNSRSEMNVSTLELGDSALYLCASSFMGGTSGASSSYEQYFGPGTRLTVT.

CDR3 DNA sequence: TGCGCCAGCAGCCAGCAAGACAGGGGTGCTCAGCCCCAGCATTTT. It is translated as CASSQQDRGAQPQHF. This chain joins TRBV4-1 and TRBJ1-5, with TRBD1 identical over 8 bases. The CDR3 covers 15 residues. J lost 6 bases, V lost 3 bases, and 7 bases had no gene match. Germline V gives CDR1 MGHRA, CDR2 YSYEKL.

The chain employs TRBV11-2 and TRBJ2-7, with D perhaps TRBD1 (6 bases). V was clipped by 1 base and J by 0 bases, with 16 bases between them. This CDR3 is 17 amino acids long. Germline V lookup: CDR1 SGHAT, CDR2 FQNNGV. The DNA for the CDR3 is TGTGCCAGCAGCTTAGGAGGGGGACGGAGGAGCTCCTACGAGCAGTACTTC. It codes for CASSLGGGRRSSYEQYF.

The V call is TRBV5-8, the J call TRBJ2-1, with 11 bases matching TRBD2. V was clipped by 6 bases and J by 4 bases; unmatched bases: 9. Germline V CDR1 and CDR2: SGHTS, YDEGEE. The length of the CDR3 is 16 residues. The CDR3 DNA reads TGTGCCAGCACCCAGGGACTAGCGGAGTTGTACAATGAGCAGTTCTTC. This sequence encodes CASTQGLAELYNEQFF.

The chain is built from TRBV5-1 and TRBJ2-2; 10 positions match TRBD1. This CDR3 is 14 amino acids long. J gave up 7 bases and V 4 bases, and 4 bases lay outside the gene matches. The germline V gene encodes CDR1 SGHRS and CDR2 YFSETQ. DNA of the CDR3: TGCGCCAGCAGCGTGACAGGGGGCAGCGGGGAGCTGTTTTTT. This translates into CASSVTGGSGELFF.

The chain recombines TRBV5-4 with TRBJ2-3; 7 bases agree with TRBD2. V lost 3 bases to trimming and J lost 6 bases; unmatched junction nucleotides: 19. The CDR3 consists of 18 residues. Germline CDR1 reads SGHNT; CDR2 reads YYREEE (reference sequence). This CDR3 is CASSSPPGASRRGDTQYF. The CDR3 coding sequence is TGTGCCAGCAGCTCACCCCCTGGAGCTAGCCGGCGGGGGGATACGCAGTATTTT. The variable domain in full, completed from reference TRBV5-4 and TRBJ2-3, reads ETGVTQSPTHLIKTRGQQVTLRCSSQSGHNTVSWYQQALGQGPQFIFQYYREEENGRGNFPPRFSGLQFPNYSSELNVNALELDDSALYLCASSSPPGASRRGDTQYFGPGTRLTVL.

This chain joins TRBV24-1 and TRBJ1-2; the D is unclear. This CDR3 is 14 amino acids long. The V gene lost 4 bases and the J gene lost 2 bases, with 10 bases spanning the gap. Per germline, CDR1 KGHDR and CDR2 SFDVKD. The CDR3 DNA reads TGTGCCACCAGTGAAAACAACCGAAACTATGGCTACACCTTC. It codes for CATSENNRNYGYTF.

The CDR3, as DNA: TGCGCCAGCAGCTTGAATTCAGGGTACCAAGAGACCCAGTACTTC. As protein: CASSLNSGYQETQYF. The rearrangement joins TRBV5-1 to TRBJ2-5, with D possibly being TRBD1 (5 bases). Trimming stripped 1 base from V and 0 bases from J, with 10 bases between. The CDR3 totals 15 residues. CDR1 and CDR2 (germline): SGHRS, YFSETQ.